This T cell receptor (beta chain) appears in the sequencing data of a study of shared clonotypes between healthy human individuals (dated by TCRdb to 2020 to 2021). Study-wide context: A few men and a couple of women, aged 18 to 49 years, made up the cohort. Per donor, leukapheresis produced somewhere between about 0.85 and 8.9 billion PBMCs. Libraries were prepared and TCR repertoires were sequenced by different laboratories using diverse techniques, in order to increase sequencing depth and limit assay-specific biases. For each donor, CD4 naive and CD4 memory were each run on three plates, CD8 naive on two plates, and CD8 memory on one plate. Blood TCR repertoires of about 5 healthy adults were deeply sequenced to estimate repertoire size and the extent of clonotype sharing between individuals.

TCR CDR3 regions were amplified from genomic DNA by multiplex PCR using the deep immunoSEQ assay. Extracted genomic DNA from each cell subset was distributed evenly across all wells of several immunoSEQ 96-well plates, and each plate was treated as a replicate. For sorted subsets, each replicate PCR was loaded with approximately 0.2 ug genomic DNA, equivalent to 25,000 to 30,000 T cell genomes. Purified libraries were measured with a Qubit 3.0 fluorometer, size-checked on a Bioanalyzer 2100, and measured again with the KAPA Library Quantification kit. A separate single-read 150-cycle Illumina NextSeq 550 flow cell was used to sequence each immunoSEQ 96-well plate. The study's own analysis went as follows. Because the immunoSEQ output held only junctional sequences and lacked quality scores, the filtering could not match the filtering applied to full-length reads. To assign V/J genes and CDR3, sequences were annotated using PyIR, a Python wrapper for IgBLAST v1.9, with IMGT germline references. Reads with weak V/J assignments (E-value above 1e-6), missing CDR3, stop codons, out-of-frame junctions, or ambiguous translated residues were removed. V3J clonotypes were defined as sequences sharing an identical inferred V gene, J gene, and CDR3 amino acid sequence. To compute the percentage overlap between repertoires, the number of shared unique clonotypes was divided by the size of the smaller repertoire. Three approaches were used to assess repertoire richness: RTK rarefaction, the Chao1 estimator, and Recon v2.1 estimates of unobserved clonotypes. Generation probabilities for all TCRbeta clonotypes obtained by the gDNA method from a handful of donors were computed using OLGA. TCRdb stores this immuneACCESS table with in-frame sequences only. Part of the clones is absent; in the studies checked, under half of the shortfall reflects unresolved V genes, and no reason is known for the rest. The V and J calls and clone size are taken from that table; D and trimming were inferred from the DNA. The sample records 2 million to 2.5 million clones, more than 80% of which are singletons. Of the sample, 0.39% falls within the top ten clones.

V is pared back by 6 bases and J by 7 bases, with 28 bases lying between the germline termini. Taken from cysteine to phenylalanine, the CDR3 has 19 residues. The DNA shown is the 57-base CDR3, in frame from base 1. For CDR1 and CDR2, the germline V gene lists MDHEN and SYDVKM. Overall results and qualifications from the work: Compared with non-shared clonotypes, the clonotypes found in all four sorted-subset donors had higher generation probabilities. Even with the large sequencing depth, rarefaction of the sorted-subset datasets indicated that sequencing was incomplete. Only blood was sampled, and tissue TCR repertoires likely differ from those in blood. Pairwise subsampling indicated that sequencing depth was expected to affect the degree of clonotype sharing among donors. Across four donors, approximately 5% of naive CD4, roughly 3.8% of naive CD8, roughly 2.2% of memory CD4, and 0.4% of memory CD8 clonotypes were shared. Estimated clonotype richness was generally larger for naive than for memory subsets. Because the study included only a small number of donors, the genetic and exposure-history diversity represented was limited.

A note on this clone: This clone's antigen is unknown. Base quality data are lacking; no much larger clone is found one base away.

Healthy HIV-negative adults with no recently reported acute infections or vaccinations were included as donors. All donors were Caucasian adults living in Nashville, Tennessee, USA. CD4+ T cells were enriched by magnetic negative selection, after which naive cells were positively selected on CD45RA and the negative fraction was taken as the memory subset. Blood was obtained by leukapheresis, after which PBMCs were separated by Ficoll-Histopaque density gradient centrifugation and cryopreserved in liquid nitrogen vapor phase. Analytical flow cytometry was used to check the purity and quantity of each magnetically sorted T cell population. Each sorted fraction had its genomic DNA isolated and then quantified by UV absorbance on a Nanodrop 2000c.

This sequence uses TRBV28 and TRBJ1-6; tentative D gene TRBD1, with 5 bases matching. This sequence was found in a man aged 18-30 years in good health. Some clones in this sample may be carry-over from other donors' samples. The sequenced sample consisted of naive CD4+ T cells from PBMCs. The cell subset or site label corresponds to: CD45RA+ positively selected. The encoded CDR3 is CASRTPGPRTGKGNSPLHF. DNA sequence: TGTGCCAGCAGAACGCCGGGACCCCGGACGGGGAAAGGGAATTCACCCCTCCACTTT.